The present TCR beta chain was sequenced within a study of cytomegalovirus exposure and HLA in healthy donors. General observations from the study: The authors listed 150 to 200 TCR beta chains as cytomegalovirus-associated. Among donors in an Asian-associated ancestry cluster, a later analysis reportedly found fewer N-insertions than the roughly 670-donor mean.

Germline-derived CDR1 and CDR2 are MNHEY and SMNVEV (reference sequence). Germline trimming cut 5 bases from V and 9 bases from J; bases unmatched to any gene: 13. CDR3 length: 14 amino acids. A note on this clone: Antigen: not known.

PCR amplification relied on 60 Vbeta primers (plus 13 Jbeta primers). Measured with immunoSEQ multiplex PCR; TCRdb has only the in-frame clones, and not every one. The data hold 200,000 or so clones, with around 85% observed a single time. Sequenced input: PBMCs. The sequence derives from a man aged 40-49 years in good health and CMV-seropositive. The J gene is TRBJ2-7, the V gene TRBV27; 7 bases fit TRBD1. CDR3 residues: CASSKGQRRARQYF. CDR3 in DNA: TGTGCCAGCAGTAAGGGACAGAGAAGGGCTCGGCAGTACTTC.